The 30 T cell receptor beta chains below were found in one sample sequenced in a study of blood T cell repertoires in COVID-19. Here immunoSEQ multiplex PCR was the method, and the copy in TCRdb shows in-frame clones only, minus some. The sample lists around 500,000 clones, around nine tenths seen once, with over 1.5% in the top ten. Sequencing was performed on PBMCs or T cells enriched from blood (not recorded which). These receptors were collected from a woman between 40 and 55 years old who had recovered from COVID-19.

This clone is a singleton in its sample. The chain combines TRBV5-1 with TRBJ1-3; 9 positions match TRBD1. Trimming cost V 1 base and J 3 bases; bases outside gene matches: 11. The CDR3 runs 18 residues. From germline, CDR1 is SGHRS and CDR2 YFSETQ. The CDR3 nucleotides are TGCGCCAGCAGCTTGCTCACAACAGGGGGCGATTTTGGAAACACCATATATTTT. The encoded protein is CASSLLTTGGDFGNTIYF.

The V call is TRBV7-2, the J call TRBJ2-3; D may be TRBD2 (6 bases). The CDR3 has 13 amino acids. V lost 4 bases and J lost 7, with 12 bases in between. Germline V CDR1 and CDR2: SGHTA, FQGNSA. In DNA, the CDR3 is TGTGCCAGCAGCTCCGAGCGGGCCAATACGCAGTATTTT. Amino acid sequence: CASSSERANTQYF.

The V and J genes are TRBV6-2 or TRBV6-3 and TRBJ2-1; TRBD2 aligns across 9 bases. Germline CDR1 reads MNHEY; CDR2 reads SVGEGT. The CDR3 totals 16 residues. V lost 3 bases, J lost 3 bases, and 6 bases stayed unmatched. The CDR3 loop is CASSYVREGLYNEQFF. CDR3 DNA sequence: TGTGCCAGCAGTTATGTGCGGGAGGGCCTCTACAATGAGCAGTTCTTC.

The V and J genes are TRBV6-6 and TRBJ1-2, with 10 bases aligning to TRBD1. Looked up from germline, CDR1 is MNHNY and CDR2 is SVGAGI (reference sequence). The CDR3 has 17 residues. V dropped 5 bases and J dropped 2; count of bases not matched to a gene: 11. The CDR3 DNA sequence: TGTGCCAGCAGTCGTCGTACCGGGACAGGGGAAAACTATGGCTACACCTTC. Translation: CASSRRTGTGENYGYTF.

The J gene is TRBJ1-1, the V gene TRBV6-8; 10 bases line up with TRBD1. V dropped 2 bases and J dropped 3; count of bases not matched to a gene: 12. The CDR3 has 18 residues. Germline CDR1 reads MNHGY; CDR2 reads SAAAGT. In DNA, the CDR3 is TGTGCCAGCAGTTACCCCTACCGGACAGGGGGTCGAGACACTGAAGCTTTCTTT. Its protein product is CASSYPYRTGGRDTEAFF.

CDR3 loop: CATSRAWAGKNTEAFF. Written as DNA, the CDR3 is TGTGCCACCAGCAGAGCCTGGGCAGGGAAGAACACTGAAGCTTTCTTT. This chain connects TRBV15 to TRBJ1-1, with a possible D match to TRBD1 (5 bases). Trimming removed 1 base at V and 1 base at J, with 13 bases between. The CDR3 consists of 16 residues. Looked up from germline, CDR1 is LNHNV and CDR2 is YYDKDF (reference sequence).

The CDR3 reads CASSPWTSISYNEQFF. The CDR3 nucleotides read TGTGCCAGCAGCCCCTGGACATCGATTTCCTACAATGAGCAGTTCTTC. V is TRBV7-2 and J is TRBJ2-1, with a weak D call TRBD1 (5 bases). Germline lookup yields CDR1 SGHTA and CDR2 FQGNSA. V lost 5 bases and J lost 1, with 15 bases in between. The CDR3 is 16 residues long.

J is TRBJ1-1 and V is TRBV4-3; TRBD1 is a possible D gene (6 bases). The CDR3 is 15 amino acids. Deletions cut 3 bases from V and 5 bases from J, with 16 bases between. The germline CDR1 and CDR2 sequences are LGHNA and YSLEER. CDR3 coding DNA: TGCGCCAGCAGCCAGGGGTGGGGACATCAGACTGAAGCTTTCTTT. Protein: CASSQGWGHQTEAFF.

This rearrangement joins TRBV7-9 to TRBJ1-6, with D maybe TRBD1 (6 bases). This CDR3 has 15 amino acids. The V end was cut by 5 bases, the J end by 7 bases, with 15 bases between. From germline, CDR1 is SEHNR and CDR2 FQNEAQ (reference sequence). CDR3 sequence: CASSRGQTENSPLHF. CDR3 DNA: TGTGCCAGCAGCCGCGGACAGACAGAGAATTCACCCCTCCACTTT.

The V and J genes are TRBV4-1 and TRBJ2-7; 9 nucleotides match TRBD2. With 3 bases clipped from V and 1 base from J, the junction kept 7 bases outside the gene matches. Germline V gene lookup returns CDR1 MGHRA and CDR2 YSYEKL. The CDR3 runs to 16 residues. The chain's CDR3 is CASSHTAGGGSYEQYF. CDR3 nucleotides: TGCGCCAGCAGCCATACCGCGGGAGGGGGTTCCTACGAGCAGTACTTC.

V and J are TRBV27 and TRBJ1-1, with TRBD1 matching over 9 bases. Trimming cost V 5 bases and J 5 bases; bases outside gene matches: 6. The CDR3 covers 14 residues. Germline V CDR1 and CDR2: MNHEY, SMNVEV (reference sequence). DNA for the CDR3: TGTGCCAGCAGTCTACAGGGGGCTCGGACTGAAGCTTTCTTT. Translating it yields CASSLQGARTEAFF.

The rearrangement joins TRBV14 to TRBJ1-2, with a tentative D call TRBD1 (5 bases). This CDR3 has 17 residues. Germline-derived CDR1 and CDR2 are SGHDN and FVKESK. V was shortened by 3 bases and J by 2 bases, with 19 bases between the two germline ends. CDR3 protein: CASSQTFGAAENYGYTF. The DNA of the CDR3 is TGTGCCAGCAGCCAGACCTTTGGGGCGGCTGAGAACTATGGCTACACCTTC.

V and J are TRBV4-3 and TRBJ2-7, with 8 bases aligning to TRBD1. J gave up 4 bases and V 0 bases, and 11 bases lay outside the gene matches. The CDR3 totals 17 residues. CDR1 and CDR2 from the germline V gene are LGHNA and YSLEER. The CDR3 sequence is CASSQDRFEDREYEQYF. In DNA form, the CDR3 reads TGCGCCAGCAGCCAAGATCGATTTGAGGACAGGGAGTACGAGCAGTACTTC.

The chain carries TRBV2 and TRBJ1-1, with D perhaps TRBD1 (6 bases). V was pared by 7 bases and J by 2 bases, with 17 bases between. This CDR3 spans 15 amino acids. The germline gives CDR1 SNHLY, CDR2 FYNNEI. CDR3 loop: CASTNDRNPNTEAFF. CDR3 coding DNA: TGTGCCAGCACTAACGACAGGAACCCTAACACTGAAGCTTTCTTT.

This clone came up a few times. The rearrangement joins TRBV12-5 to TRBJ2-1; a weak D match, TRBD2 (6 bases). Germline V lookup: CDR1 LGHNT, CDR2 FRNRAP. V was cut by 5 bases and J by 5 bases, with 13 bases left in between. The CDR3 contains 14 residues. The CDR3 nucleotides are TGTGCTAGTGGTCCCCGAAGGGAGGACAATGAGCAGTTCTTC. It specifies CASGPRREDNEQFF.

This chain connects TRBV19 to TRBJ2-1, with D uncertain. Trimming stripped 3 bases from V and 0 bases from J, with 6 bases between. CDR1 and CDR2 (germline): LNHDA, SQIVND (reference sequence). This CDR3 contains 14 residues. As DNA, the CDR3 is TGTGCCAGTAGTATGGAGAGCTCCTACAATGAGCAGTTCTTC. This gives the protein CASSMESSYNEQFF.

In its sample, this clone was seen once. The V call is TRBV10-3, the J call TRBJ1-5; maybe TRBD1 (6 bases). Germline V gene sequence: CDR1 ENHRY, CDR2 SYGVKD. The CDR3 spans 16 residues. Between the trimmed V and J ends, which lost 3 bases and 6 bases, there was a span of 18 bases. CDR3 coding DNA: TGTGCCATCAGTGACCACGATTACAGGGCTGCTCAGCCCCAGCATTTT. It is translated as CAISDHDYRAAQPQHF.

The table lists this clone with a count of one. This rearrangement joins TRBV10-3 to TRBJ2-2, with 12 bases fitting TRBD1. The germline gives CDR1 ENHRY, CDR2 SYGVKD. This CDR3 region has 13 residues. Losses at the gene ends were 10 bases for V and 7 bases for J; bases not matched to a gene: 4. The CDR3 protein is CATGTGGVGELFF. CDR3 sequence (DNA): TGTGCCACCGGGACAGGGGGCGTCGGGGAGCTGTTTTTT.

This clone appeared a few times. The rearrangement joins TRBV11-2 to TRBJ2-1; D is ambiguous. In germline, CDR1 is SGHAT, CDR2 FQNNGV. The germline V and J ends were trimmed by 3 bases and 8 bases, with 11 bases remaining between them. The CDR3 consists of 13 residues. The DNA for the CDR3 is TGTGCCAGCAGCTTCGAGAGAGGCGATGAGCAGTTCTTC. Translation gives CASSFERGDEQFF.

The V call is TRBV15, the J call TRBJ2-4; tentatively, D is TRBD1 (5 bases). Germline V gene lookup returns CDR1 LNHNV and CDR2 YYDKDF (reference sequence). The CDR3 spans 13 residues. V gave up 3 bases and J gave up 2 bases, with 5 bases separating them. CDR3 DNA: TGTGCCACCAGCAGGGGGCCCAAAAACATTCAGTACTTC. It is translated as CATSRGPKNIQYF. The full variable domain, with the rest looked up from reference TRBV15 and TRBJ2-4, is DAMVIQNPRYQVTQFGKPVTLSCSQTLNHNVMYWYQQKSSQAPKLLFHYYDKDFNNEADTPDNFQSRRPNTSFCFLDIRSPGLGDTAMYLCATSRGPKNIQYFGAGTRLSVL.

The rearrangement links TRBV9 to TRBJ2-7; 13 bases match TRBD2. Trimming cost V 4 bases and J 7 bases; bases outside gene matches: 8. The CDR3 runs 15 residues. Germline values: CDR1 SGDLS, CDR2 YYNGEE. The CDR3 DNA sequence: TGTGCCAGCAGCTCCGGACTAGCGGGAGTGAGAGAGCAGTACTTC. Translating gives CASSSGLAGVREQYF.

The DNA of the CDR3 is TGTGCCAGCAGCCAAGATAGGGGCCCGGCAGGGGGAGGTGAAAAACTGTTTTTT. It encodes CASSQDRGPAGGGEKLFF. This chain links TRBV3-1 (or the pseudogene TRBV3-2) with TRBJ1-4; 7 bases are shared with TRBD1. The V and J ends lost 0 bases and 7 bases, in that order; junction bases with no gene match: 14. This CDR3 region has 18 residues. CDR1 and CDR2 from the germline V gene are LGHDT and YNNKEL (reference sequence).

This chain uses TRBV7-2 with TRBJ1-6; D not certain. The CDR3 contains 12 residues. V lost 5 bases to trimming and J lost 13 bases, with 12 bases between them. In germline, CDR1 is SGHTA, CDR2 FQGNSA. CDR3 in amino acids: CASSKGVWPLHF. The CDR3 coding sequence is TGTGCCAGCAGCAAGGGAGTGTGGCCCCTCCACTTT.

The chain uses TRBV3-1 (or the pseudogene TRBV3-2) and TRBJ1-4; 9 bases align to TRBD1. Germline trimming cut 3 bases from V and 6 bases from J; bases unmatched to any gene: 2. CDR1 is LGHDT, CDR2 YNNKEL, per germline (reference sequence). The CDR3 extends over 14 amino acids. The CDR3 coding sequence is TGTGCCAGCAGCCAGTGGGACAGGGATGAAAAACTGTTTTTT. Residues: CASSQWDRDEKLFF.

In DNA, the CDR3 is TGTGCCACCAGTGAGGCTAGCGGGAGACCAATGGAGACCCAGTACTTC. The encoded protein is CATSEASGRPMETQYF. The J gene is TRBJ2-5, the V gene TRBV24-1; 10 positions agree with TRBD2. With 4 bases clipped from V and 5 bases from J, the junction kept 9 bases outside the gene matches. Germline V gene sequence: CDR1 KGHDR, CDR2 SFDVKD. The CDR3 is 16 residues long.

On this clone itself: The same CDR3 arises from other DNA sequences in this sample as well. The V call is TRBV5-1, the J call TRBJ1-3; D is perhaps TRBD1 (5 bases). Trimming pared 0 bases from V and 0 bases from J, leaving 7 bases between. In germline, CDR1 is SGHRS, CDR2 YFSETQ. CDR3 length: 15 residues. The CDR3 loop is CASSLEGVSGNTIYF. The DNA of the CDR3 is TGCGCCAGCAGCTTGGAAGGGGTCTCTGGAAACACCATATATTTT.

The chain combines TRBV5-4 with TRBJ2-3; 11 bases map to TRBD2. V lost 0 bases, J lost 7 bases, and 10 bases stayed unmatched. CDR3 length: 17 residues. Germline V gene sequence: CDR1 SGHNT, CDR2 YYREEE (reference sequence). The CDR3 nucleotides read TGTGCCAGCAGCTTGGGGGGGACTAGCGGCCTCCATCATACGCAGTATTTT. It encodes CASSLGGTSGLHHTQYF.

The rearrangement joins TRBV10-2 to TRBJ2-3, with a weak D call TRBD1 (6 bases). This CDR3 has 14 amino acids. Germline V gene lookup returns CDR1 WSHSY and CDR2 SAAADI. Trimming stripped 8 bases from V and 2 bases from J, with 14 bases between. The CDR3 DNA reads TGCGCCAGCGCAGTAGGGGGATTCACAGATACGCAGTATTTT. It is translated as CASAVGGFTDTQYF.

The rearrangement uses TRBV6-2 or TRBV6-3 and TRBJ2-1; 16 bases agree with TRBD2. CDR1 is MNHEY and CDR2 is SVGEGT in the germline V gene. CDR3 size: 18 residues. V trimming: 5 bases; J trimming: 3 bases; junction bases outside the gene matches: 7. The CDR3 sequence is CASSHGTSGRAVYNEQFF. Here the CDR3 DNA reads TGTGCCAGCAGTCACGGGACTAGCGGGAGGGCAGTCTACAATGAGCAGTTCTTC.

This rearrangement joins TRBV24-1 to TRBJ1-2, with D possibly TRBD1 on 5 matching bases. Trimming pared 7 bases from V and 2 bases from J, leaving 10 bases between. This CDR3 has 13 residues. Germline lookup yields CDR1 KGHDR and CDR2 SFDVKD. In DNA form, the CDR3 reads TGTGCCACCAGCACGACAGCGAACTATGGCTACACCTTC. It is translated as CATSTTANYGYTF.